A selection of T cell receptor beta chains follows, all from one sample in a study of T-cell memory formation after mild COVID-19. Via MiXCR, TCRdb re-called the 5' RACE reads, giving one row per CDR3 protein. The sample records a few hundred thousand distinct CDR3 sequences, less than 25% being singletons. The specimen was PBMCs or a T cell subset sorted from them (not recorded which). These receptors were taken from a young man who had mild COVID-19 (a few samples of this study predate the infection). Cell type and time point are not known. Both conserved end residues are part of each CDR3. A D gene is named only where the DNA matches it firmly. The size field is filled for only some rows; it gives once, few, many or a size class.

j_call d_call clone_size v_call cdr3_aa cdr3_nt
TRBJ2-7 NA few TRBV12-3/TRBV12-4 CASSLVGDSYEQYF TGTGCCAGCAGTTTGGTGGGGGATTCCTACGAGCAGTACTTC
TRBJ1-6 NA NA TRBV6-6 CASSTGTVGSPLHF TGTGCCAGCAGTACAGGGACGGTTGGGTCACCCCTCCACTTT
TRBJ2-7 NA few TRBV4-1 CASRRTGGGEQYF TGCGCCAGCAGACGCACCGGTGGTGGCGAGCAGTACTTC
TRBJ2-1 TRBD1 NA TRBV5-1 CASSHQTQGVRNEQLF TGCGCCAGCAGCCATCAGACCCAGGGGGTGAGGAATGAGCAGTTATTC
TRBJ2-1 NA NA TRBV6-4 CASSSQGGNEQFF TGTGCCAGCAGTTCACAAGGAGGCAATGAGCAGTTCTTC
TRBJ2-3 NA NA TRBV5-1 CASSLTGTPWDTQYF TGCGCCAGCAGCTTGACAGGGACACCCTGGGATACGCAGTATTTT
TRBJ1-1 NA NA TRBV13 CASRRRGDLNTEAFF TGTGCCAGCCGAAGGCGGGGGGATCTAAACACTGAAGCTTTCTTT
TRBJ2-5 NA NA TRBV12-3/TRBV12-4 CASSLGASMATQYF TGTGCCAGCAGTTTAGGGGCTAGCATGGCGACCCAGTACTTC
TRBJ2-5 NA NA TRBV28 CASSFIEETQYF TGTGCCAGCAGTTTTATCGAAGAGACCCAGTACTTC
TRBJ1-6 TRBD1 NA TRBV9 CASSEVPQGTSPLHF TGTGCCAGCAGTGAGGTCCCACAGGGGACTTCACCCCTCCACTTT
TRBJ2-1 TRBD2 NA TRBV11-2 CASSRAGGSYNEQFF TGTGCCAGCAGCAGAGCGGGGGGGAGTTACAATGAGCAGTTCTTC
TRBJ2-7 NA NA TRBV12-3/TRBV12-4 CASSPQGQGYEQYF TGTGCCAGCAGTCCCCAAGGGCAGGGCTACGAGCAGTACTTC
TRBJ2-5 TRBD2 few TRBV2 CASKRRSLAIQETQYF TGTGCCAGCAAGCGGAGGTCACTAGCGATCCAAGAGACCCAGTACTTC
TRBJ2-5 NA NA TRBV10-3 CAISPLMAMETQYF TGTGCCATCAGCCCCCTGATGGCGATGGAGACCCAGTACTTC
TRBJ2-1 NA few TRBV12-3/TRBV12-4 CASSFGRYNEQFF TGTGCCAGCAGTTTCGGCAGGTACAATGAGCAGTTCTTC
TRBJ2-1 TRBD2 few TRBV4-3 CASSQDGLAGVGEQFF TGCGCCAGCAGCCAAGATGGGCTAGCGGGGGTGGGTGAGCAGTTCTTC
TRBJ2-5 NA few TRBV7-8 CASSLVVSVPRTQYF TGTGCCAGCAGCTTAGTTGTGAGTGTCCCACGGACCCAGTACTTC
TRBJ2-7 NA NA TRBV7-6 CASSPGGRGATRGGEQYF TGTGCCAGCAGTCCCGGGGGCCGCGGGGCAACTCGAGGCGGCGAGCAGTACTTC
TRBJ1-4 TRBD1 once TRBV18 CASSWPKDRGEKLFF TGTGCCAGCTCATGGCCCAAGGACAGGGGTGAAAAACTGTTTTTT
TRBJ1-6 NA NA TRBV20-1 CSARGGPGSSYNSPLHF TGCAGTGCTAGAGGGGGGCCAGGGAGCTCCTATAATTCACCCCTCCACTTT
TRBJ2-5 TRBD2 few TRBV9 CASSVESGLGWETQYF TGTGCCAGCAGCGTAGAATCGGGACTAGGCTGGGAGACCCAGTACTTC
TRBJ2-7 TRBD1 NA TRBV7-8 CASSSADRGLIIYEQYF TGTGCCAGCAGCTCGGCGGACAGGGGGCTCATCATCTACGAGCAGTACTTC
TRBJ2-6 NA NA TRBV3-1 CASLSGANVLTF TGTGCCAGCCTCTCTGGGGCCAACGTCCTGACTTTC
TRBJ2-5 TRBD1 many TRBV7-9 CASSPGQGETQYF TGTGCCAGCAGCCCAGGACAGGGAGAGACCCAGTACTTC
TRBJ1-3 TRBD1 NA TRBV12-3/TRBV12-4 CASSVLGQGGNTIYF TGTGCCAGCAGTGTACTGGGACAGGGAGGAAACACCATATATTTT
TRBJ1-2 NA many TRBV2 CASSENYGYTF TGTGCCAGCAGTGAAAACTATGGCTACACCTTC
TRBJ2-2 NA many TRBV6-6 CASRQFTGELFF TGTGCCAGCCGACAGTTCACCGGGGAGCTGTTTTTT
TRBJ1-6 TRBD1 NA TRBV7-2 CASSLRTGESPLHF TGTGCCAGCAGCCTGAGGACAGGGGAATCACCCCTCCACTTT
TRBJ1-2 NA NA TRBV5-1 CASSESPGGASWDYTF TGCGCCAGCTCCGAGTCACCCGGGGGGGCTTCATGGGACTACACCTTC
TRBJ2-7 NA few TRBV14 CASSPRTVGVYEQYF TGTGCCAGCAGCCCCAGGACAGTCGGGGTCTACGAGCAGTACTTC
TRBJ2-6 NA NA TRBV5-1 CASSFGPVAGANVLTF TGCGCCAGCAGCTTTGGACCAGTAGCCGGGGCCAACGTCCTGACTTTC
TRBJ2-3 NA NA TRBV19 CASKPTGGTDTQYF TGTGCCAGTAAGCCGACTGGGGGCACAGATACGCAGTATTTT
TRBJ1-6 NA once TRBV11-2 CASSPFVGRVYSPLHF TGTGCCAGCAGCCCCTTTGTGGGGAGGGTTTATTCACCCCTCCACTTT
TRBJ1-3 NA NA TRBV7-6 CASSLGSRSGNTIYF TGTGCCAGCAGCTTAGGATCCCGCTCTGGAAACACCATATATTTT
TRBJ2-5 TRBD1 many TRBV6-5 CASGNRGPSFSQETQYF TGTGCCAGCGGCAACAGGGGGCCGTCTTTTTCCCAAGAGACCCAGTACTTC
TRBJ1-2 NA NA TRBV6-1 CASSVLGQSPNYGYTF TGTGCCAGCAGTGTTTTGGGACAATCCCCTAACTATGGCTACACCTTC
TRBJ2-5 NA NA TRBV2 CASSDGALLQETQYF TGTGCCAGCAGTGACGGCGCGCTACTCCAAGAGACCCAGTACTTC
TRBJ2-5 NA few TRBV7-3 CASSSSGTPRRETQYF TGTGCCAGCAGCTCGTCCGGGACACCGAGGAGGGAGACCCAGTACTTC
TRBJ1-1 NA NA TRBV7-2 CASSLAPEVNTEAFF TGTGCCAGCAGCTTAGCGCCAGAGGTGAACACTGAAGCTTTCTTT
TRBJ2-1 NA few TRBV7-6 CASSPMGDNEQFF TGTGCCAGCAGTCCGATGGGGGACAATGAGCAGTTCTTC
TRBJ2-3 TRBD1 NA TRBV20-1 CSANRGGSTTDTQYF TGCAGTGCCAACAGGGGCGGTTCCACCACAGATACGCAGTATTTT
TRBJ2-7 TRBD2 NA TRBV12-3/TRBV12-4 CASSLGTSVIDEQYF TGTGCCAGCAGCCTCGGGACTAGCGTTATAGACGAGCAGTACTTC
TRBJ2-3 NA many TRBV10-3 CAIRDRQSTDTQYF TGTGCCATCAGGGACAGACAGAGCACAGATACGCAGTATTTT
TRBJ1-4 NA NA TRBV3-1 CASSQDLLSQNEKLFF TGTGCCAGCAGCCAAGATCTTTTGTCTCAAAATGAAAAACTGTTTTTT
TRBJ1-1 TRBD1 NA TRBV2 CASSGQGLEAFF TGTGCCAGCAGTGGACAGGGATTAGAGGCTTTCTTT
TRBJ2-3 NA few TRBV29-1 CSAVADTQYF TGCAGCGCCGTGGCAGATACGCAGTATTTT
TRBJ2-5 NA few TRBV7-3 CASSSQMGETQYF TGTGCCAGCAGCTCACAGATGGGGGAGACCCAGTACTTC
TRBJ2-1 NA few TRBV5-1 CASSLIPHEQFF TGCGCCAGCAGCTTGATCCCCCATGAGCAGTTCTTC
TRBJ2-3 NA NA TRBV28 CASSSEDTQYF TGTGCCAGCAGTTCGGAAGATACGCAGTATTTT
TRBJ2-7 NA few TRBV6-2/TRBV6-3 CASSSPGRLWYEQYF TGTGCCAGCAGTTCGCCGGGGCGGCTGTGGTACGAGCAGTACTTC
TRBJ1-1 NA few TRBV29-1 CSVDKGKNTEAFF TGCAGCGTTGATAAGGGGAAGAACACTGAAGCTTTCTTT
TRBJ1-3 TRBD1 few TRBV5-4 CASSLEGGGNTIYF TGTGCCAGCAGCTTGGAAGGGGGCGGAAACACCATATATTTT
TRBJ2-5 NA NA TRBV4-1 CASSQGVRVETQYF TGCGCCAGCAGCCAAGGCGTCAGGGTGGAGACCCAGTACTTC
TRBJ1-5 TRBD1 NA TRBV29-1 CSVATGNQPQHF TGCAGCGTTGCGACAGGGAATCAGCCCCAGCATTTT